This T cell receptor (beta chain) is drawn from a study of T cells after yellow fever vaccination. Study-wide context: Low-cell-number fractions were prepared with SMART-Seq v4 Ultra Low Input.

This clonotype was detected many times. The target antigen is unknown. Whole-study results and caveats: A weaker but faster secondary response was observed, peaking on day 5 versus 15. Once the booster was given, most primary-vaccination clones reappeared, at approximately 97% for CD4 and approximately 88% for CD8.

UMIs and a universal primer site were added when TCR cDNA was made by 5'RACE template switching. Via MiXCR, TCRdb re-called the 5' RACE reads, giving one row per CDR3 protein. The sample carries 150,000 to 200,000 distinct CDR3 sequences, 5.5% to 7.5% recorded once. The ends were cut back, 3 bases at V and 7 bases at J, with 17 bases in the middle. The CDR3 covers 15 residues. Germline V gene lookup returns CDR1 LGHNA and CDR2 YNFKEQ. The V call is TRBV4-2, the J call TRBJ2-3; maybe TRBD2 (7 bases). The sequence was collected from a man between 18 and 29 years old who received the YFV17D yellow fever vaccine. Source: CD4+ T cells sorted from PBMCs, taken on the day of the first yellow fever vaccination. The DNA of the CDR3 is TGTGCCAGCAGCCAGGCACTAGGGGGGGTCCATACGCAGTATTTT. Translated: CASSQALGGVHTQYF.